This paragraph reports one T cell receptor beta chain. Germline V lookup: CDR1 MNHNS, CDR2 SASEGT. This CDR3 comprises 15 residues. The germline V and J ends were trimmed by 0 bases and 7 bases, with 13 bases remaining between them. In the study's own analysis: Nucleated cell counts were estimated from reference gene primer amplification. Sequencing used immunoSEQ multiplex PCR; TCRdb keeps in-frame clones, though not all of them. V and J calls and clone size are as listed in that table; D and trimming were resolved from the DNA. Of over 200,000 clones detected, under 90% appear once; the ten largest clones hold 2.5%. This entry belongs to a study of blood T cell repertoires in COVID-19. Study at large: Sites in the United States, Italy and Spain provided acute and convalescent COVID-19 samples. T cells, B-cell-depleted T cells, or PBMCs provided the cDNA or gDNA that served as material.

The chain has TRBV6-1 and TRBJ1-5; possibly TRBD1 for D (6 bases). The sample comprised peripheral blood. The sequence was collected from a woman between 35 and 50 years old with active or convalescent COVID-19. The CDR3 DNA reads TGTGCCAGCAGTGAAGCAACCAGGGGTTTGCAGCCCCAGCATTTT. Translating it yields CASSEATRGLQPQHF.